These 13 T cell receptor beta chains share one sample of origin, sequenced in a study of cytomegalovirus exposure and HLA in healthy donors. The PCR made use of 60 Vbeta and 13 Jbeta primers. The table came from immunoSEQ multiplex PCR; TCRdb's copy has only in-frame clones and leaves some out. The table includes about 180,000 clones, 75% to 85% detected once. The sequenced material came from PBMCs. Every receptor here comes from a woman between 55 and 75 years old in good health and CMV-seropositive.

V is TRBV7-9 and J is TRBJ1-5, with D uncertain. Germline V CDR1 and CDR2: SEHNR, FQNEAQ (reference sequence). There are 13 residues in the CDR3. V shed 1 base and J shed 5 bases, with 6 bases lying between them. CDR3: CASSLGADQPQHF. The CDR3 nucleotides read TGTGCCAGCAGCTTAGGGGCAGATCAGCCCCAGCATTTT.

A word on this clone: Its ends do not fully match the called genes, so a read error is possible. The V and J genes are TRBV7-9 and TRBJ2-1, with TRBD1 identical over 9 bases. The CDR3 loop spans 15 amino acids. In germline, CDR1 is SEHNR, CDR2 FQNEAQ (reference sequence). The CDR3 nucleotides are TGTTCCAGCAGCCCAGACGGGACAGGGTACAATGAGCAGTTCTTC. Translated, it gives CSSSPDGTGYNEQFF.

The J gene is TRBJ2-7, the V gene TRBV18; maybe TRBD1 (5 bases). Looked up from germline, CDR1 is KGHSH and CDR2 is LQKENI. Trimming took 4 bases from V and 6 from J, leaving 22 bases between them. This CDR3 spans 16 amino acids. CDR3 in DNA: TGTGCCAGCTCACATTCAGAGGCCAGGGAAGGTGGCGAGCAGTACTTC. Its translation is CASSHSEAREGGEQYF.

V gene TRBV5-8 combines with J gene TRBJ1-6; tentatively, D is TRBD1 (6 bases). V was pared by 3 bases and J by 5 bases, with 12 bases between. The germline CDR1 and CDR2 sequences are SGHTS and YDEGEE. The CDR3 has 15 amino acids. CDR3 sequence reads: CASSYPDRDNSPLHF. CDR3 DNA sequence: TGTGCCAGCAGCTATCCGGACAGAGATAATTCACCCCTCCACTTT.

This chain connects TRBV14 to TRBJ2-1, with TRBD2 identical over 7 bases. Trimming at V came to 6 bases and at J to 10 bases, leaving 6 bases not matched to a gene. Germline V gene lookup returns CDR1 SGHDN and CDR2 FVKESK. The CDR3 is made up of 12 amino acids. CDR3 amino acids: CASRIPGGEQFF. The CDR3 DNA reads TGTGCCAGCAGGATCCCGGGGGGAGAGCAGTTCTTC. The whole variable domain, filled in from reference TRBV14 and TRBJ2-1, reads EAGVTQFPSHSVIEKGQTVTLRCDPISGHDNLYWYRRVMGKEIKFLLHFVKESKQDESGMPNNRFLAERTGGTYSTLKVQPAELEDSGVYFCASRIPGGEQFFGPGTRLTVL.

The rearrangement joins TRBV5-1 to TRBJ2-5, with 7 bases aligning to TRBD1. The assigned J gene may be wrong: the sequence end matches TRBJ2-7 better. This CDR3 contains 12 residues. The germline V gene encodes CDR1 SGHRS and CDR2 YFSETQ. The CDR3 is CASSLTGDEQYF. CDR3 nucleotides: TGCGCCAGCAGCTTAACAGGGGACGAGCAGTACTTC.

Only a few counts were recorded for this clone. The V call is TRBV7-8, the J call TRBJ1-4; a possible D gene is TRBD1 (6 bases). The ends were cut back, 5 bases at V and 5 bases at J, with 15 bases in the middle. CDR3 size: 15 residues. Looked up from germline, CDR1 is SGHVS and CDR2 is FQNEAQ. The CDR3 here is CASSPVGQPNEKLFF. Here the CDR3 DNA reads TGTGCCAGCAGCCCGGTGGGACAACCCAATGAAAAACTGTTTTTT.

The rearrangement joins TRBV28 to TRBJ1-4; possible D gene TRBD1, 6 bases. V was trimmed by 5 bases and J by 8 bases, leaving 18 bases between them. The CDR3 contains 15 residues. Germline CDR1 and CDR2: MDHEN and SYDVKM. CDR3 DNA: TGTGCCAGCAGTAATACGTCAGGGGTGCGGGAAAAACTGTTTTTT. It translates to CASSNTSGVREKLFF.

The chain uses TRBV30 and TRBJ1-4; unclear D gene. CDR3 length: 14 amino acids. Trimming took 1 base from V and 0 from J, leaving 6 bases between them. CDR1 and CDR2 (germline): GTSNPN, SVGIG (reference sequence). The CDR3 reads CAWSAGATNEKLFF. CDR3 sequence (DNA): TGTGCCTGGAGTGCCGGTGCAACTAATGAAAAACTGTTTTTT.

V usage is TRBV11-3 and J usage is TRBJ2-2; D not resolved. CDR3 length equals 12 residues. The ends were cut back, 6 bases at V and 7 bases at J, with 9 bases in the middle. In germline, CDR1 is SGHNT, CDR2 YENEEA. CDR3 sequence reads: CASRITGGELFF. CDR3 bases: TGTGCCAGCAGAATAACGGGCGGGGAGCTGTTTTTT.

Remarks on this clone: The limits of the CDR3 on the DNA are not certain, so only TCRdb's listed CDR3 is given. V usage is TRBV5-6 and J usage is TRBJ2-3; TRBD1 is taken as the D call from the table, unchecked against the DNA. Per germline, CDR1 SGHDT and CDR2 YYEEEE. The CDR3 adds up to 16 amino acids, both ends counted. CDR3 sequence: CASSFGSGQMTDTQYF.

V usage is TRBV7-2 and J usage is TRBJ2-7; 7 positions agree with TRBD2. CDR3 length: 15 residues. Germline V gives CDR1 SGHTA, CDR2 FQGNSA. The V segment lost 0 bases and the J segment 4 bases; nucleotides outside the gene matches: 6. The CDR3 reads CASSLAGLVGYEQYF. The CDR3 DNA reads TGTGCCAGCAGCTTAGCTGGACTAGTCGGTTACGAGCAGTACTTC. Together with reference TRBV7-2 and TRBJ2-7, the CDR3 gives the full variable domain: GAGVSQSPSNKVTEKGKDVELRCDPISGHTALYWYRQSLGQGLEFLIYFQGNSAPDKSGLPSDRFSAERTGGSVSTLTIQRTQQEDSAVYLCASSLAGLVGYEQYFGPGTRLTVT.

This rearrangement joins TRBV4-1 to TRBJ2-3; tentative D call: TRBD1 (6 bases). V was shortened by 6 bases and J by 3 bases, with 19 bases between the two germline ends. The CDR3 consists of 16 residues. Germline-derived CDR1 and CDR2 are MGHRA and YSYEKL. The CDR3 DNA reads as TGCGCCAGCAGACACAGGGCGCTCGATGGGACAGATACGCAGTATTTT. This gives the protein CASRHRALDGTDTQYF.